This TCR beta chain was retrieved from a study of blood T cell repertoires in COVID-19. Per germline, CDR1 MGHRA and CDR2 YSYEKL. V lost 2 bases, J lost 5 bases, and 15 bases lay in between. There are 15 residues in the CDR3. Original data processing: Estimates of nucleated cell counts were drawn from the amplification of reference gene primers. Sequencing used immunoSEQ multiplex PCR; TCRdb keeps in-frame clones, though not all of them. V and J calls and clone size are copied from that table; D and trimming were computed from the DNA. The data show tens of thousands of clones, with approximately 87% seen just once and roughly 24% held by the top ten.

The sample taken for sequencing was peripheral blood. This clonotype was sampled from a human donor with active COVID-19. The donor label of this sample is uncertain. The chain carries TRBV4-1 and TRBJ2-5, with D possibly matching TRBD1 (5 bases). DNA for the CDR3: TGCGCCAGCAGCCAACCCCAGGGTACCGGGGAGACCCAGTACTTC. This translates into CASSQPQGTGETQYF.